The entry below gives a single TCR beta chain sequence along with its context. It lacks a known antigen. One base away there is no much larger clone; base qualities are not given. The germline V gene (reference sequence) supplies CDR1 MNHEY and CDR2 SMNVEV. Relative to germline, V is 2 bases shorter and J is 4 bases shorter, with 9 bases between their ends. Reading from cysteine to phenylalanine, the CDR3 counts 14 amino acids. Only the CDR3 region is kept as DNA, spanning 42 bases read in frame from base 1. This sample was taken from a study of blood T cell repertoires in COVID-19 (TCRdb year 2020). General notes on the study: Samples from collaborators originated in the United States, Italy and Spain and spanned both the acute and convalescent phases of COVID-19. The prospective study material was composed of cDNA or gDNA derived from T cells, B-cell-depleted T cells, or PBMCs. The dataset comprised deeply sampled blood TCRbeta repertoires from subjects exposed to, actively infected with, or recovered from COVID-19. The repertoires were made available in a free public database intended to serve as a resource for research on the immune response to SARS-CoV-2. The samples were drawn from the first 160 participants of the ongoing ImmuneRACE study and from under 1,500 subjects provided by 6 global collaborators. Nearly every sample came with metadata listing a de-identified subject ID, COVID-19 status, age in years and sex. Where available, HLA class I and class II types were obtained from metadata supplied by the sample provider rather than from assay-based typing. The paper's findings and limits, for the study overall: The amount of clinical and demographic metadata varied by source and participant and was provided uncurated.

TCRbeta CDR3 regions were amplified from genomic DNA by means of the immunoSEQ Assay, a bias-controlled multiplex PCR. The authors processed their data as follows. The number of nucleated cells in each sample was estimated by amplification of reference gene primers within the assay. To quantify the absolute abundance of each unique TCRbeta CDR3 rearrangement, sequence reads were collapsed and filtered. Productive Simpson clonality was computed per sample as the square root of Simpson's diversity index over productive rearrangements. What TCRdb holds here is the immuneACCESS table cut down to in-frame rearrangements. Part of the clones is not present; checked against another copy, under half of the missing clones reflect an unresolved V gene, and the others are unexplained. The DNA was the basis for D and trimming; V, J and clone size are from that table. For this sample the table gives some 62,000 clones, of which approximately 81% were detected only once. The leading ten clones occupy 3.8% of the sample.

Enrolling through a virtual design, the prospective study's participants ranged in age from roughly 18 to 95 years and lived across some 23 United States geographic areas. Cohort assignment in the prospective study relied on participant-reported clinical history from a screening survey and a study questionnaire. Mobile phlebotomists in the prospective study collected whole blood, serum and a nasopharyngeal or oropharyngeal swab from every participant. Over a roughly 2-month period, participants in the prospective study had the option of providing additional blood draws and questionnaires. Prospective study blood samples were shipped either frozen or at room temperature before DNA extraction.

The receptor was derived from a woman aged 40 to 50 with acute COVID-19. Material: PBMCs or T cells enriched from blood (not recorded which). The sequence links TRBV27 to TRBJ2-1; TRBD1 is a possible D gene, resting on 5 matching bases. The bases read TGTGCCAGCAGTTTAGGGGCGCAGTACAATGAGCAGTTCTTC. Its product reads: CASSLGAQYNEQFF.